Sequencing of this T cell receptor (beta chain) was carried out in a study of blood T cell repertoires in COVID-19. In the study overall: Acute-phase and convalescent COVID-19 samples originated in the United States, Italy and Spain. In each case, the material was cDNA or gDNA derived from T cells, B-cell-depleted T cells, or PBMCs.

Looked up from germline, CDR1 is KGHSH and CDR2 is LQKENI. The V gene end was trimmed by 0 bases and the J gene end by 1 base; junction bases not matched to a gene: 8. The CDR3 totals 17 residues. Produced via immunoSEQ multiplex PCR; TCRdb's table is partial and in-frame only. The table has fewer than 80,000 clones, 60% to 75% seen once. The TCR sequence derives from a woman over 75 with acute or convalescent COVID-19. Sequencing was carried out using peripheral blood. J is TRBJ2-7 and V is TRBV18; the match to TRBD1 covers 8 bases. This chain's CDR3 is CASSPPVWGQESYEQYF. The CDR3 nucleotides read TGTGCCAGCTCACCACCGGTTTGGGGACAGGAGTCCTACGAGCAGTACTTC.